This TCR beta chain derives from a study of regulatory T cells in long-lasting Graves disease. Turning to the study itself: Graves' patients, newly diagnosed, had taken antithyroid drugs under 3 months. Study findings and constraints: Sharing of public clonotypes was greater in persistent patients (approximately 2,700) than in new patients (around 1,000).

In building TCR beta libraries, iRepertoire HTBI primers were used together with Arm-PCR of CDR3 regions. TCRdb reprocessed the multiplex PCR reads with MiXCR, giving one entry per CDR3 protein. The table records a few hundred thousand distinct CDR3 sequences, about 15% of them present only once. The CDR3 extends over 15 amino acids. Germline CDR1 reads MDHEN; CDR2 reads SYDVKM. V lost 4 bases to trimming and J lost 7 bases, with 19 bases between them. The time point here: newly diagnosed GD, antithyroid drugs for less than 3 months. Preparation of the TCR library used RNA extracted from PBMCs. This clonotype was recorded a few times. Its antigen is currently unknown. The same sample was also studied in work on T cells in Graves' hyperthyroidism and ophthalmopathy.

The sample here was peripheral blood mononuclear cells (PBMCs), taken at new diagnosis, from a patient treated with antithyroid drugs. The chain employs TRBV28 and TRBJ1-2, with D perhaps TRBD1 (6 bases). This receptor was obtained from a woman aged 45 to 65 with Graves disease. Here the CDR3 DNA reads TGTGCCAGCAGTTCGCCGTGGCAGGGGCATAGTGGCTACACCTTC. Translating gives CASSSPWQGHSGYTF.